This T cell receptor (beta chain) emerged from a study of T-cell memory formation after mild COVID-19. Study as a whole: TCR clusters largely stayed donor specific.

From the 5' RACE reads, TCRdb called clonotypes with MiXCR, one entry per CDR3 protein. The sample has a few hundred thousand distinct CDR3 sequences; roughly 21% are singletons. The CDR3 totals 15 residues. Germline CDR1 is MNHEY and CDR2 is SVGAGI. Trimming stripped 8 bases from V and 5 bases from J, with 21 bases between. The sequenced sample was PBMCs or a T cell subset sorted from them (not recorded which). The V and J genes are TRBV6-5 and TRBJ2-5; possibly TRBD2 for D (6 bases). This TCR was sampled from an adult woman who had mild COVID-19 (a few samples of this study predate the infection). Cell type and time point are not known. The CDR3: CASCLAGGPGETQYF. The CDR3 bases are TGTGCCAGCTGTCTTGCTGGAGGGCCGGGTGAGACCCAGTACTTC.